This T cell receptor (beta chain) originates from a study of cytomegalovirus exposure and HLA in healthy donors. Study-wide results and caveats: Researchers had no immune exposure information except CMV serostatus available. The productive fraction for most TCR beta V segments was about 87% or about 30% in an earlier analysis.

This clone was counted once. Its specificity is not known. The PCR contained 60 Vbeta and 13 Jbeta primers. Assay used: immunoSEQ multiplex PCR; TCRdb lists only in-frame clones, some missing. Of roughly 140,000 clones listed, over 75% are singletons. Looked up from germline, CDR1 is MNHEY and CDR2 is SMNVEV (reference sequence). This CDR3 has 14 amino acids. V lost 10 bases and J 0 bases, leaving 16 bases between the germline ends. Sequences were obtained from PBMCs. The source is a female donor in good health and CMV-seronegative. The chain couples TRBV27 to TRBJ2-7, with D possibly being TRBD2 (6 bases). The CDR3 is CATVGGGSSYEQYF. The CDR3 DNA sequence: TGTGCCACCGTGGGGGGAGGCAGCTCCTACGAGCAGTACTTC.